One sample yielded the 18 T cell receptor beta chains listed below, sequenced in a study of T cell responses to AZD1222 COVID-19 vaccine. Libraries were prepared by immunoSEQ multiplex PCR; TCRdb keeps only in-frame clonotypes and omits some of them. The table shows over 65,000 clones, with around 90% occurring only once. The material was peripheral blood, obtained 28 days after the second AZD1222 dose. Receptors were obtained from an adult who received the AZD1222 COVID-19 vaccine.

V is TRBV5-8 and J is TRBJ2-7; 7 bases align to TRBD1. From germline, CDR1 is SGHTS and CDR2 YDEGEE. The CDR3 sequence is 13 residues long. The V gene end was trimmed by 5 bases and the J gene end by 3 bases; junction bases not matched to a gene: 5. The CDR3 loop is CASRDRPNYEQYF. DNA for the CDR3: TGTGCCAGCAGGGACAGGCCGAACTACGAGCAGTACTTC.

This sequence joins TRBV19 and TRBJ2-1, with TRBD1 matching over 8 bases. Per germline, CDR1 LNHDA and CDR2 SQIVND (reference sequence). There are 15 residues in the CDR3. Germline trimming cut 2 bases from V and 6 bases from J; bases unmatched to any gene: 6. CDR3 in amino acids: CASSIRQGAVNEQFF. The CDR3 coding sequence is TGTGCCAGTAGTATAAGGCAGGGGGCGGTCAATGAGCAGTTCTTC.

For the CDR3, the DNA is TGTGCCAGCAGCTCTGCGGGCAGGGTAAACAATCAGCCCCAGCATTTT. As protein: CASSSAGRVNNQPQHF. The chain employs TRBV28 and TRBJ1-5; tentative D call: TRBD1 (5 bases). Trimming stripped 6 bases from V and 3 bases from J, with 18 bases between. The CDR3 is 16 residues long. The germline V gene has CDR1 MDHEN and CDR2 SYDVKM.

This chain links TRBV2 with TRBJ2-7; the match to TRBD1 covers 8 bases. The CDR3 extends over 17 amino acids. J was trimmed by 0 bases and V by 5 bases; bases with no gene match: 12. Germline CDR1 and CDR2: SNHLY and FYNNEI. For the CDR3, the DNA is TGTGCCAGCAGTCAAATCATTCGGGACAGGAGCTCCTACGAGCAGTACGTC. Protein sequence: CASSQIIRDRSSYEQYV.

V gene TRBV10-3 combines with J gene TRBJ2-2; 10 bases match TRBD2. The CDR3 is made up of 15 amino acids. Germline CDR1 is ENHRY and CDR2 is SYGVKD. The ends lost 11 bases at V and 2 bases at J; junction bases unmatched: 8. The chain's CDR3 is CALRSGGENTGELFF. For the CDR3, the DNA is TGTGCCCTTCGGAGCGGGGGGGAAAACACCGGGGAGCTGTTTTTT.

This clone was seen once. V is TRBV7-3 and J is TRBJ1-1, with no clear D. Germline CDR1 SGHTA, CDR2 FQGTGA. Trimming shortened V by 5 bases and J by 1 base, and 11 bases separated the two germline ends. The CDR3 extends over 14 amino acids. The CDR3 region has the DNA TGTGCCAGCAGCCCAGACGGCCAGAACACTGAAGCTTTCTTT. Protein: CASSPDGQNTEAFF.

CDR3 sequence (DNA): TGTGCCAGCAGCCAACTAGCGGGGGGGACCTACAATGAGCAGTTCTTC. This codes for CASSQLAGGTYNEQFF. The chain has TRBV3-1 (or the pseudogene TRBV3-2) and TRBJ2-1, with TRBD2 matching over 12 bases. V was pared by 2 bases and J by 2 bases, with 1 base of the junction left unmatched. The CDR3 loop spans 16 amino acids. Germline V gene sequence: CDR1 LGHDT, CDR2 YNNKEL (reference sequence).

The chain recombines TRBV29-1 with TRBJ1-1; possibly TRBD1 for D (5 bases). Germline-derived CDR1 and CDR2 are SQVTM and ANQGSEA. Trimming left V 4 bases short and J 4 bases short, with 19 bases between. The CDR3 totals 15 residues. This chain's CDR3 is CSVGVTGTLRTEAFF. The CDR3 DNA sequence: TGCAGCGTTGGGGTTACCGGGACCCTTCGCACTGAAGCTTTCTTT.

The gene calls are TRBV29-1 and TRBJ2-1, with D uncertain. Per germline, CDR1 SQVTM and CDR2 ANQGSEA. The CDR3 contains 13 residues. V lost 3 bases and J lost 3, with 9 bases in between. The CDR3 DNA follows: TGCAGCGTTGAGGCCCCCAACTACAATGAGCAGTTCTTC. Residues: CSVEAPNYNEQFF.

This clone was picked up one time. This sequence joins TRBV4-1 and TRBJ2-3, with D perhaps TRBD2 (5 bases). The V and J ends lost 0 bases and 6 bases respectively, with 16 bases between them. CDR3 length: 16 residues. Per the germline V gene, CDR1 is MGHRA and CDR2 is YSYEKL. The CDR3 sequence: CASSQDGLQVADTQYF. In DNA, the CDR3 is TGCGCCAGCAGCCAAGATGGACTCCAGGTAGCGGATACGCAGTATTTT.

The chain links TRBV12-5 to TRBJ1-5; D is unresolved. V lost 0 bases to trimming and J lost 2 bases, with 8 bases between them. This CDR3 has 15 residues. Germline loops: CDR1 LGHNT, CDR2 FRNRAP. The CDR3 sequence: CASGLVRNGNQPQHF. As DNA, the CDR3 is TGTGCTAGTGGTTTGGTAAGGAATGGCAATCAGCCCCAGCATTTT. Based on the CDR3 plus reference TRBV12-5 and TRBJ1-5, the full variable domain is DARVTQTPRHKVTEMGQEVTMRCQPILGHNTVFWYRQTMMQGLELLAYFRNRAPLDDSGMPKDRFSAEMPDATLATLKIQPSEPRDSAVYFCASGLVRNGNQPQHFGDGTRLSIL.

The CDR3 here is CASSAGLAGVFYEQYF. The CDR3 DNA reads as TGTGCCAGCAGCGCGGGACTAGCGGGGGTCTTCTACGAGCAGTACTTC. The gene calls are TRBV5-4 and TRBJ2-7; 14 bases are a match to TRBD2. Germline V gene data show CDR1 as SGHNT and CDR2 as YYREEE (reference sequence). The CDR3 sequence is 16 residues long. V trimming: 4 bases; J trimming: 3 bases; junction bases outside the gene matches: 6.

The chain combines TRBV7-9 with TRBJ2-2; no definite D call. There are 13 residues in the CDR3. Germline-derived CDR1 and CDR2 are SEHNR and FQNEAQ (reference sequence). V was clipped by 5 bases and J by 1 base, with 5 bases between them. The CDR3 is CASSPQNTGELFF. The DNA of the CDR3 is TGTGCCAGCAGCCCTCAGAACACCGGGGAGCTGTTTTTT.

The CDR3 is CASSYMTGYSDTQYF. CDR3 nucleotides: TGTGCCAGCAGTTACATGACAGGGTATTCAGATACGCAGTATTTT. The chain is built from TRBV6-6 and TRBJ2-3; 7 positions agree with TRBD1. This CDR3 comprises 15 residues. Germline CDR1 and CDR2: MNHNY and SVGAGI (reference sequence). V gave up 2 bases and J gave up 4 bases; unmatched junction bases: 6.

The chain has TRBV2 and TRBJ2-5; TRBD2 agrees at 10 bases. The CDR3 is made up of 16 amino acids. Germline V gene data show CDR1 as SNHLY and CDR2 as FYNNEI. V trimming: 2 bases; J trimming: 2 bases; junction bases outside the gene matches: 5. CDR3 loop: CASSELAGAGQETQYF. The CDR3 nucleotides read TGTGCCAGCAGTGAACTAGCGGGGGCTGGTCAAGAGACCCAGTACTTC.

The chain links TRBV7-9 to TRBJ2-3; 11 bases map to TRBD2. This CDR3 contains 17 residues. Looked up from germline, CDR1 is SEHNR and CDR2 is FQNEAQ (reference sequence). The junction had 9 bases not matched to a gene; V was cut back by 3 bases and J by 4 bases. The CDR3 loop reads CASSFLTSGVGPDTQYF. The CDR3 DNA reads TGTGCCAGCAGCTTCCTGACTAGCGGGGTGGGGCCAGATACGCAGTATTTT.

In nucleotides, the CDR3 is TGCGCCAGCAGCCAAGATCGAACAGTGCAAGAGACCCAGTACTTC. It is translated as CASSQDRTVQETQYF. The chain uses TRBV4-1 and TRBJ2-5; no clear D gene. Trimming shortened V by 0 bases and J by 2 bases, and 10 bases separated the two germline ends. The CDR3 covers 15 residues. Per germline, CDR1 MGHRA and CDR2 YSYEKL.

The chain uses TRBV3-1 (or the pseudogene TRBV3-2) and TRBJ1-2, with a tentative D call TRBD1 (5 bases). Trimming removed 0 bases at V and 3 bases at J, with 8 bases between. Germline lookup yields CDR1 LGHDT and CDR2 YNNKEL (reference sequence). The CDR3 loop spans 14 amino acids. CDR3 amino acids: CASSQERGDYGYTF. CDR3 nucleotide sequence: TGTGCCAGCAGCCAAGAAAGGGGTGACTATGGCTACACCTTC.